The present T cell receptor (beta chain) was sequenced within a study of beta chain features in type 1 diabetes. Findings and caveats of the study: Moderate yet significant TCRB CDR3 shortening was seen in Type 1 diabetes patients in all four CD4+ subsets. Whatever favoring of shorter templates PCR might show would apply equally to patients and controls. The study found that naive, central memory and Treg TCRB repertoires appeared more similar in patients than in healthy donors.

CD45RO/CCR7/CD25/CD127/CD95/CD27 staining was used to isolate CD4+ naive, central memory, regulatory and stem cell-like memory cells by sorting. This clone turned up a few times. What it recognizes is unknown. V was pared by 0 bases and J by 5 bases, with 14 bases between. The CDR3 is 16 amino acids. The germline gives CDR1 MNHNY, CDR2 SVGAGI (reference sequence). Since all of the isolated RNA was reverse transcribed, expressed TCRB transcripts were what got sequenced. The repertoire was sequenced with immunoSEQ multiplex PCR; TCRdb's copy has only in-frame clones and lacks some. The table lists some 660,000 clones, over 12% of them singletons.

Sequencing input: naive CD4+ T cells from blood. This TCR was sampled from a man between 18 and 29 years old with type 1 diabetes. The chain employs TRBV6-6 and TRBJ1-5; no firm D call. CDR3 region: CASSYSIDLRDQPQHF. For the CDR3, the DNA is TGTGCCAGCAGTTACTCGATCGATTTGCGGGATCAGCCCCAGCATTTT.